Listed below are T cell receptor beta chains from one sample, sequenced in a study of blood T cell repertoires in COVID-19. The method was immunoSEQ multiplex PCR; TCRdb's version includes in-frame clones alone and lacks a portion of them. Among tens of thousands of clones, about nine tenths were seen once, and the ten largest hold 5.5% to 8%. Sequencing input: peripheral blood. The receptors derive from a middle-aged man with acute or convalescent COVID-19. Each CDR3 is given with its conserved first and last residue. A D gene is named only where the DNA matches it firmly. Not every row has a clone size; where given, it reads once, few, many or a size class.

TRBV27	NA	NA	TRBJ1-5	CASRFDRPGQPQHF	TGTGCCAGCAGATTTGACAGGCCTGGGCAGCCCCAGCATTTT
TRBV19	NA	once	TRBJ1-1	CASSIDRQGSFMNTEAFF	TGTGCCAGTAGTATAGATAGGCAGGGGAGCTTTATGAACACTGAAGCTTTCTTT
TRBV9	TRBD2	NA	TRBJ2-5	CASSGLAGAETQYF	TGTGCCAGCAGCGGACTAGCGGGAGCAGAGACCCAGTACTTC
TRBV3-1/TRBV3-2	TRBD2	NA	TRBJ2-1	CASSPGTSDNEQFF	TGTGCCAGCAGCCCTGGGACTAGCGACAATGAGCAGTTCTTC
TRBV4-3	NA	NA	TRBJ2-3	CASSQDGRATDTQYF	TGCGCCAGCAGCCAAGACGGCAGGGCTACAGATACGCAGTATTTT
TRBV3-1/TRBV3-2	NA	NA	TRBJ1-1	CASSHATGGRRNTEAFF	TGTGCCAGCAGCCACGCCACCGGGGGGCGCAGGAACACTGAAGCTTTCTTT
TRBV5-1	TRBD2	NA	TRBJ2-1	CASSASSGRNNEQFF	TGCGCCAGCAGCGCCTCTAGCGGGCGGAACAATGAGCAGTTCTTC
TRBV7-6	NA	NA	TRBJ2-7	CASSLGLASEQYF	TGTGCCAGCAGCTTAGGGCTAGCGAGTGAGCAGTACTTC
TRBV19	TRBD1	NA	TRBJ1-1	CASSRTGRTEAFF	TGTGCCAGTAGTAGGACAGGCCGCACTGAAGCTTTCTTT
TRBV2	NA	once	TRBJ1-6	CASRAPARVASPLHF	TGTGCCAGCAGAGCGCCGGCCAGGGTGGCTTCACCCCTCCACTTT
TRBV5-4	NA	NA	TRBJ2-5	CASSPGGVQETQYF	TGTGCCAGCAGCCCAGGAGGCGTCCAAGAGACCCAGTACTTC
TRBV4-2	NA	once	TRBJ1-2	CASSQDQWADGYTF	TGTGCCAGCAGCCAAGATCAGTGGGCCGATGGCTACACCTTC
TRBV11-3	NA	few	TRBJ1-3	CASSLWSDSSGNTIYF	TGTGCCAGCAGCTTGTGGAGCGATTCCTCTGGAAACACCATATATTTT
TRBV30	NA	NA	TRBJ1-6	CAWSDGSPLHF	TGTGCCTGGAGTGATGGCTCACCCCTCCACTTT
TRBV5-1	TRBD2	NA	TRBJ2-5	CASSSAGARQETQYF	TGCGCCAGCAGCTCAGCGGGGGCCCGCCAAGAGACCCAGTACTTC
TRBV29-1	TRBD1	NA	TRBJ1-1	CSVEEGTGDTEAFF	TGCAGCGTTGAAGAAGGGACAGGGGACACTGAAGCTTTCTTT
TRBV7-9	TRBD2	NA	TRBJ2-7	CASSLAPAGGSRQYF	TGTGCCAGCAGCTTAGCCCCCGCGGGCGGGAGTCGGCAGTACTTC
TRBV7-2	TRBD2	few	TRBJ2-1	CASSSGLAHFF	TGTGCCAGCAGCTCGGGACTAGCTCACTTCTTC
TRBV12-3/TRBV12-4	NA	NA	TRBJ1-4	CASRGGTNEKLFF	TGTGCCAGCAGAGGGGGAACTAATGAAAAACTGTTTTTT
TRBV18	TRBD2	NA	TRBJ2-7	CASSQKAGTAHARNEQYF	TGTGCCAGCTCGCAAAAAGCGGGGACCGCCCATGCAAGGAACGAGCAGTACTTC
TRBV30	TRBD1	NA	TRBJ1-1	CAWSSGTGTEAFF	TGTGCCTGGAGTTCGGGGACAGGGACTGAAGCTTTCTTT
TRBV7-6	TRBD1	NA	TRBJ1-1	CASSYDRDTEAFF	TGTGCCAGCAGCTACGACAGGGACACTGAAGCTTTCTTT